These 29 T cell receptor beta chains were sequenced from one sample in a study of cytomegalovirus exposure and HLA in healthy donors (TCRdb year 2017). Library construction relied on the immunoSEQ multiplex PCR assay. For the multiplex PCR, a mixture combining 60 forward primers for TCR Vbeta segments and 13 reverse primers for TCR Jbeta segments was used. TCRdb carries this immuneACCESS record with in-frame sequences only. Its versions omit some clonotypes, under half of them owing to an unresolved V gene in the studies checked, with the rest unexplained. The sample table lists about 160,000 clones, approximately 77% of them with a count of one. The ten biggest clones cover 2% to 2.5% of the sample. Sequenced: PBMCs. The receptors shown here come from a man in his forties or fifties in good health and CMV-seropositive.

The chain uses TRBV9 and TRBJ2-2, with a possible D match to TRBD1 (6 bases). CDR1 is SGDLS, CDR2 YYNGEE, per germline. Trimming removed 2 bases from V and 7 bases from J, with 18 bases in between. This CDR3 region has 16 residues. The DNA of the CDR3 is TGTGCCAGCAGCGTTACAAGGACAGTTGGGCTCGGGGAGCTGTTTTTT. This translates into CASSVTRTVGLGELFF. The full variable domain, in which reference TRBV9 and TRBJ2-2 provide the parts outside the CDR3, is DSGVTQTPKHLITATGQRVTLRCSPRSGDLSVYWYQQSLDQGLQFLIQYYNGEERAKGNILERFSAQQFPDLHSELNLSSLELGDSALYFCASSVTRTVGLGELFFGEGSRLTVL.

This clone was seen once. This sequence joins TRBV5-4 and TRBJ1-2, with a possible D match to TRBD1 (5 bases). The ends were cut back, 5 bases at V and 3 bases at J, with 14 bases in the middle. The CDR3 totals 14 residues. CDR1 SGHNT and CDR2 YYREEE come from the germline V gene (reference sequence). The CDR3 nucleotides read TGTGCCAGCAGTCTTAGGGGCGTGGACTATGGCTACACCTTC. Translating it yields CASSLRGVDYGYTF.

The chain combines TRBV25-1 with TRBJ2-7; 7 bases line up with TRBD2. The CDR3 spans 14 residues. Germline lookup yields CDR1 MGHDK and CDR2 SYGVNS. Trimming removed 2 bases from V and 1 base from J; junction bases left unmatched: 2. CDR3 nucleotide sequence: TGTGCCAGCAGTGAAGGACTAGGGTCCTACGAGCAGTACTTC. Its protein is CASSEGLGSYEQYF.

This rearrangement joins TRBV21-1 to TRBJ1-2; TRBD1 is the table's D call and was not checked against the DNA. TRBV21-1 constitutes a pseudogene. This CDR3 contains 16 residues. The CDR3 protein is CASSKSPGQGPSIATF. The CDR3 DNA reads as TGTGCCAGCAGCAAAAGCCCTGGGCAGGGCCCTTCTATCGCTACCTTC.

The chain carries TRBV27 and TRBJ2-3; 8 bases line up with TRBD2. The V gene end was trimmed by 3 bases and the J gene end by 4 bases; junction bases not matched to a gene: 6. This CDR3 has 15 amino acids. The germline gives CDR1 MNHEY, CDR2 SMNVEV (reference sequence). The CDR3 sequence is CASSLGSGVADTQYF. For the CDR3, the DNA is TGTGCCAGCAGTTTGGGTAGCGGGGTTGCAGATACGCAGTATTTT.

This chain links TRBV7-8 with TRBJ2-3; D is perhaps TRBD1 (6 bases). CDR1 is SGHVS, CDR2 FQNEAQ, per germline. This CDR3 has 15 amino acids. Trimming removed 8 bases from V and 2 bases from J, with 17 bases in between. This CDR3 reads CASGTGTTNTDTQYF. In nucleotides, the CDR3 is TGTGCCAGCGGAACCGGGACAACTAACACAGATACGCAGTATTTT.

The CDR3 region has the DNA TGTGCCAGCAGTGCCAGGGGGTTCTCTGGGGCCAACGTCCTGACTTTC. This encodes CASSARGFSGANVLTF. The rearrangement links TRBV2 to TRBJ2-6, with 7 bases aligning to TRBD1. The J segment lost 0 bases and the V segment lost 4 bases, leaving 3 bases of the junction unmatched. Per the germline V gene, CDR1 is SNHLY and CDR2 is FYNNEI. The CDR3 sequence is 16 residues long. Using reference TRBV2 and TRBJ2-6 for the parts outside the CDR3, the full variable domain is EPEVTQTPSHQVTQMGQEVILRCVPISNHLYFYWYRQILGQKVEFLVSFYNNEISEKSEIFDDQFSVERPDGSNFTLKIRSTKLEDSAMYFCASSARGFSGANVLTFGAGSRLTVL.

The V gene is TRBV7-9, the J gene TRBJ1-1; a weak D match, TRBD1 (5 bases). This CDR3 has 12 residues. The germline V and J ends were trimmed by 4 bases and 5 bases, with 8 bases remaining between them. Germline V gene data show CDR1 as SEHNR and CDR2 as FQNEAQ (reference sequence). The chain's CDR3 is CASSSRETEAFF. In DNA, the CDR3 is TGTGCCAGCAGCTCCAGGGAAACTGAAGCTTTCTTT.

Only one count was recorded for this clone. The J gene is TRBJ1-1, the V gene TRBV6-1, with TRBD1 identical over 7 bases. The CDR3 has 15 residues. Germline-derived CDR1 and CDR2 are MNHNS and SASEGT. V lost 7 bases and J lost 6; bases outside the gene matches: 14. For the CDR3, the DNA is TGTGCCAGCAAAACCACAGGGGCGGTAGGGTCTGAAGCTTTCTTT. Amino acids: CASKTTGAVGSEAFF.

The chain is built from TRBV6-5 and TRBJ1-6; D is ambiguous. The germline V gene encodes CDR1 MNHEY and CDR2 SVGAGI. Trimming removed 5 bases from V and 7 bases from J, with 12 bases in between. The CDR3 covers 14 residues. The CDR3 DNA sequence: TGTGCCAGCAGTCTGGAGGGTACAAATTCACCCCTCCACTTT. Translated: CASSLEGTNSPLHF.

The J gene is TRBJ2-7, the V gene TRBV6-1; 8 bases align to TRBD1. Germline assignment: CDR1 MNHNS and CDR2 SASEGT. The CDR3 covers 15 residues. V was clipped by 6 bases and J by 1 base; unmatched bases: 8. Here the CDR3 reads CASRGQGSLSYEQYF. The CDR3 nucleotides are TGTGCCAGCAGAGGACAGGGTAGCTTATCCTACGAGCAGTACTTC.

The CDR3 here is CASSFPGQQAFF. As DNA, the CDR3 is TGTGCCAGCAGCTTCCCGGGACAGCAAGCTTTCTTT. The V gene is TRBV7-9, the J gene TRBJ1-1, with TRBD1 matching over 7 bases. The CDR3 is 12 residues long. Germline-derived CDR1 and CDR2 are SEHNR and FQNEAQ (reference sequence). V lost 3 bases and J lost 9; bases outside the gene matches: 4.

This chain uses TRBV28 with TRBJ2-5; the D gene is possibly TRBD1 (6 bases). The V gene lost 5 bases and the J gene lost 1 base, with 11 bases spanning the gap. Germline CDR1 reads MDHEN; CDR2 reads SYDVKM. This CDR3 has 14 residues. The CDR3 region is CASSPTGRQETQYF. As DNA, the CDR3 is TGTGCCAGCAGTCCGACAGGACGCCAAGAGACCCAGTACTTC.

CDR3 amino acids: CASSYGQMGTGELFF. The CDR3 nucleotides are TGCGCCAGCAGCTACGGACAGATGGGCACCGGGGAGCTGTTTTTT. The chain combines TRBV5-1 with TRBJ2-2; TRBD1 might be the D (6 bases). The V end lost 3 bases, the J end lost 4 bases, and 13 bases lay between the germline ends. CDR1 and CDR2 (germline): SGHRS, YFSETQ. The CDR3 is made up of 15 amino acids.

V is TRBV10-2 and J is TRBJ1-2, with TRBD1 identical over 8 bases. The CDR3 covers 15 residues. V trimming: 6 bases; J trimming: 8 bases; junction bases outside the gene matches: 14. Germline CDR1 and CDR2: WSHSY and SAAADI. CDR3 sequence: CASRGLTGTGSGYTF. The CDR3 bases are TGCGCCAGCAGGGGCCTGACCGGGACAGGATCCGGCTACACCTTC.

The rearrangement joins TRBV7-9 to TRBJ2-7; D is perhaps TRBD2 (6 bases). CDR3 length: 15 residues. The V gene's germline CDR1 is SEHNR and CDR2 FQNEAQ (reference sequence). V shed 8 bases and J shed 5 bases, with 22 bases lying between them. CDR3 region: CASGPPGTGDHEQYF. The CDR3 region has the DNA TGTGCCAGCGGCCCCCCCGGGACTGGGGATCACGAGCAGTACTTC. Combining the CDR3 with reference TRBV7-9 and TRBJ2-7 gives the whole variable domain DTGVSQNPRHKITKRGQNVTFRCDPISEHNRLYWYRQTLGQGPEFLTYFQNEAQLEKSRLLSDRFSAERPKGSFSTLEIQRTEQGDSAMYLCASGPPGTGDHEQYFGPGTRLTVT.

On this clone: This sample also contains other DNA sequences that code for the same CDR3. The chain links TRBV6-1 to TRBJ2-7, with D unresolved. This CDR3 has 12 residues. CDR1 and CDR2 from the germline V gene are MNHNS and SASEGT. Trimming cost V 3 bases and J 3 bases, with 6 bases left between them. The CDR3: CASSEGSYEQYF. The DNA for the CDR3 is TGTGCCAGCAGTGAGGGCAGCTACGAGCAGTACTTC.

J is TRBJ1-1 and V is TRBV14; a weak D match, TRBD1 (5 bases). The V gene lost 4 bases and the J gene lost 1 base, with 13 bases spanning the gap. The CDR3 contains 15 residues. CDR1 is SGHDN, CDR2 FVKESK, per germline. In DNA, the CDR3 is TGTGCCAGCAGCCCGAAGAGAAGGGGGAACACTGAAGCTTTCTTT. Protein: CASSPKRRGNTEAFF. The full variable domain, its missing parts supplied by reference TRBV14 and TRBJ1-1, is EAGVTQFPSHSVIEKGQTVTLRCDPISGHDNLYWYRRVMGKEIKFLLHFVKESKQDESGMPNNRFLAERTGGTYSTLKVQPAELEDSGVYFCASSPKRRGNTEAFFGQGTRLTVV.

The chain is built from TRBV4-1 and TRBJ2-6; no firm D call. The germline CDR1 and CDR2 sequences are MGHRA and YSYEKL. The CDR3 spans 16 residues. V shed 5 bases and J shed 4 bases, with 15 bases lying between them. CDR3 sequence: CASSVLNGFGANVLTF. The CDR3, as DNA: TGCGCCAGCAGCGTCCTGAACGGGTTCGGGGCCAACGTCCTGACTTTC.

J is TRBJ1-4 and V is TRBV11-3, with D maybe TRBD1 (6 bases). The CDR3 length is 19 residues. In germline, CDR1 is SGHNT, CDR2 YENEEA. V dropped 2 bases and J dropped 5 bases, with 24 bases sitting between them. CDR3 sequence reads: CASSLTKWGHSKHNEKLFF. The CDR3 region has the DNA TGTGCCAGCAGCTTAACAAAATGGGGGCACTCCAAACACAATGAAAAACTGTTTTTT.

The chain links TRBV6-5 to TRBJ1-1; D unresolved. Germline loops: CDR1 MNHEY, CDR2 SVGAGI. The CDR3 is made up of 14 amino acids. V shed 5 bases and J shed 3 bases, with 13 bases lying between them. This CDR3 reads CASSKLVTDTEAFF. CDR3 coding DNA: TGTGCCAGCAGTAAACTGGTCACGGACACTGAAGCTTTCTTT.

The rearrangement uses TRBV27 and TRBJ2-7; D gene uncertain. V lost 6 bases, J lost 5 bases, and 17 bases lay in between. The CDR3 has 14 residues. CDR1 and CDR2 from the germline V gene are MNHEY and SMNVEV (reference sequence). Here the CDR3 reads CASRFSGLTNEQYF. The DNA for the CDR3 is TGTGCCAGCAGATTTTCCGGGTTAACGAACGAGCAGTACTTC.

The chain has TRBV27 and TRBJ1-1; 7 bases are a match to TRBD1. J lost 1 base, V lost 4 bases, and 6 bases had no gene match. The CDR3 is made up of 15 amino acids. From germline, CDR1 is MNHEY and CDR2 SMNVEV (reference sequence). CDR3 loop: CASSSGQAKNTEAFF. CDR3 DNA: TGTGCCAGCAGTTCCGGACAGGCAAAGAACACTGAAGCTTTCTTT.

The DNA of the CDR3 is TGTGCCAGCAGCCGTAGCGGGGAGAGAACTAGCACAGATACGCAGTATTTT. This encodes CASSRSGERTSTDTQYF. The chain has TRBV7-3 and TRBJ2-3, with 8 bases that match TRBD2. V gave up 5 bases and J gave up 0 bases; unmatched junction bases: 10. Germline V gene sequence: CDR1 SGHTA, CDR2 FQGTGA. The CDR3 spans 17 residues.

V and J are TRBV6-6 and TRBJ2-7; perhaps TRBD2 as D (6 bases). This CDR3 is 16 amino acids long. CDR1 and CDR2 from the germline V gene are MNHNY and SVGAGI (reference sequence). The V end lost 10 bases, the J end lost 2 bases, and 24 bases lay between the germline ends. This chain's CDR3 is CATLPPSGPRAYEQYF. CDR3 nucleotide sequence: TGTGCCACATTACCCCCCAGCGGGCCCCGGGCCTACGAGCAGTACTTC.

The CDR3 DNA follows: TGTGCCAGCAGTTTTTTCGGGGGTCGGGAAAAACTGTTTTTT. Amino acids: CASSFFGGREKLFF. The chain couples TRBV28 to TRBJ1-4, with D possibly matching TRBD1 (5 bases). The CDR3 spans 14 residues. Germline CDR1 reads MDHEN; CDR2 reads SYDVKM. Trimming pared 3 bases from V and 8 bases from J, leaving 13 bases between.

V is TRBV5-6 and J is TRBJ2-7; 7 bases match TRBD2. V lost 3 bases to trimming and J lost 3 bases; unmatched junction nucleotides: 9. Per germline, CDR1 SGHDT and CDR2 YYEEEE. CDR3 length: 15 amino acids. The CDR3 DNA reads TGTGCCAGCAGCTCCTACCTGGGGGGGGGCTACGAGCAGTACTTC. This encodes CASSSYLGGGYEQYF.

V gene TRBV5-4 combines with J gene TRBJ1-1; 9 nucleotides align to TRBD1. V lost 3 bases and J lost 11; bases outside the gene matches: 17. The germline V gene encodes CDR1 SGHNT and CDR2 YYREEE (reference sequence). CDR3 length: 16 residues. CDR3 protein: CASSSGTGLGKEAAFF. The CDR3 DNA reads TGTGCCAGCAGCTCCGGGACAGGGTTGGGAAAGGAAGCGGCTTTCTTT.

The count of this clone is one. The rearrangement uses TRBV21-1 and TRBJ2-1; TRBD2, as called in the table, went unchecked against the DNA. TRBV21-1 is a pseudogene. The CDR3 totals 18 residues. The CDR3 DNA follows: TGTGCCAGCCCTCGTACTAGCGGGGGTAAAAGCTCCTACAATGAGCAGTTCTTC. As protein: CASPRTSGGKSSYNEQFF.